This T cell receptor (beta chain) was sequenced during a study of human T cells and chemical hapten exposure. About the research overall: Investigators sensitized approximately 2 cm by approximately 2 cm of upper inner arm skin with 2% DPC. Throughout a study of 20 to 30 weeks, patients underwent weekly scalp administration of diphenylcyclopropenone doses.

The germline V gene has CDR1 DFQATT and CDR2 SNEGSKA (reference sequence). Trimming cost V 5 bases and J 0 bases; bases outside gene matches: 9. This CDR3 contains 15 residues. Time point: patch test 3, about 24 weeks after DPC sensitization. Stated treatment: therapeutic diphenylcyclopropenone sensitization with weekly scalp DPC. From the RACE reads, TCRdb called clonotypes with MiXCR, one entry per CDR3 protein. Found here are under 130,000 distinct CDR3 sequences, less than 40% of them singletons; the top ten hold around 2.8%. The material sequenced was whole blood, taken in connection with sensitization to the hapten diphenylcyclopropenone (DPC). The TCR comes from a man aged 40-49 years with alopecia areata. Some clones in this sample may be carry-over from other donors' samples. The V call is TRBV20-1, the J call TRBJ2-7; 8 positions match TRBD1. CDR3 in DNA: TGCAGTGCTCGGACAGGGAGGCATAGCTCCTACGAGCAGTACTTC. This translates into CSARTGRHSSYEQYF.